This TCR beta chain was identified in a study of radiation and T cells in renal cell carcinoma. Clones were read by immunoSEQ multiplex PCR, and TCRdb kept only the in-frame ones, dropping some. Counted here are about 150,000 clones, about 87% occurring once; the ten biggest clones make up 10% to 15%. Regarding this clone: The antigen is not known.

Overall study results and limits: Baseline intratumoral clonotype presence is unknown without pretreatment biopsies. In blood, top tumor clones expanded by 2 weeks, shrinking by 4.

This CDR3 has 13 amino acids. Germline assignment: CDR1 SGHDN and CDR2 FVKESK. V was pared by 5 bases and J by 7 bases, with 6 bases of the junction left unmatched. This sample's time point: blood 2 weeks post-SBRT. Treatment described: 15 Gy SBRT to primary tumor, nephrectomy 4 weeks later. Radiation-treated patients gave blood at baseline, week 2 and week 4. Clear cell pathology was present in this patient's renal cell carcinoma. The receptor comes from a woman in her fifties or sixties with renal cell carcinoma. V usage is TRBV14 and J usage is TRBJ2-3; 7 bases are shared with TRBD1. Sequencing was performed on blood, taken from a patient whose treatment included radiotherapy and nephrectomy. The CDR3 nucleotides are TGTGCCAGCAGCGGTGAAGGGGGCAATACGCAGTATTTT. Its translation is CASSGEGGNTQYF.